A selection of T cell receptor beta chains follows, all from one sample in a study of neurological immune-mediated disorders. TCRdb recomputed calls from the 5' RACE reads with MiXCR, one row per CDR3 protein. There are about 69,000 distinct CDR3 sequences in the sample; about 4.2% occur only once, and 1% to 1.5% lies in the top ten. Sequencing was carried out using PBMCs. Receptors were obtained from a man aged 25-40 years with multiple sclerosis. The CDR3 runs from the conserved cysteine through the conserved F or W. The order of the fields is clone size, D gene, J gene, V gene, CDR3 protein, CDR3 DNA. The D gene is left open where the match is weak. Clone size, where shown, is once, few, many, or a class for clones that have expanded.

-	TRBD1	TRBJ2-5	TRBV11-3	CASSQTGSGQETKYF	TGTGCCAGCAGCCAGACAGGGTCAGGCCAAGAGACCAAGTACTTC
few	-	TRBJ1-1	TRBV29-1	CSVVGQVNTEAFF	TGCAGCGTCGTGGGGCAAGTAAACACTGAAGCTTTCTTT
many	TRBD1	TRBJ2-7	TRBV20-1	CSAPPRTGQYEQYF	TGCAGTGCGCCCCCTAGGACAGGGCAATACGAGCAGTACTTC
many	-	TRBJ2-3	TRBV2	CASAQAGTTDTQYF	TGTGCCAGCGCTCAGGCGGGGACCACAGATACGCAGTATTTT
many	-	TRBJ1-4	TRBV4-1	CATAGARYEKLFF	TGCGCCACGGCGGGGGCCCGGTACGAAAAACTGTTTTTT
many	TRBD1	TRBJ1-3	TRBV12-3/TRBV12-4	CASSTGDTSGNTIYF	TGTGCCAGCAGTACAGGGGACACCTCTGGAAACACCATATATTTT
many	-	TRBJ1-1	TRBV20-1	CSARPNDRNEAFF	TGCAGTGCTCGGCCTAATGACAGAAATGAAGCTTTCTTT
many	TRBD1	TRBJ2-7	TRBV18	CASSPPTGYEQYF	TGTGCCAGCTCACCACCGACAGGGTACGAGCAGTACTTC
many	-	TRBJ2-7	TRBV5-4	CASSLGTGPYEQYF	TGTGCCAGCTCACTGGGGACGGGCCCCTACGAGCAGTACTTC
-	TRBD1	TRBJ2-1	TRBV20-1	CSARHPGTGGDEQFF	TGCAGTGCGAGGCACCCCGGGACAGGGGGCGATGAGCAGTTCTTC
many	TRBD2	TRBJ2-7	TRBV20-1	CSARASGGAYEQYF	TGCAGTGCTAGAGCTAGCGGGGGTGCCTACGAGCAGTACTTC
many	-	TRBJ2-3	TRBV5-1	CASSLSGTSTDTQYF	TGCGCCAGCAGCCTATCCGGGACTAGCACAGATACGCAGTATTTT
many	TRBD2	TRBJ2-2	TRBV6-2/TRBV6-3	CASSKTSGGTGELFF	TGTGCCAGCTCAAAGACTAGCGGTGGAACCGGGGAGCTGTTTTTT
many	TRBD2	TRBJ2-1	TRBV10-3	CAISGLAEEYNEQFF	TGTGCCATCAGTGGACTAGCGGAAGAGTACAATGAGCAGTTCTTC
-	-	TRBJ2-7	TRBV6-5	CASTMDGFGEQYF	TGTGCCAGCACTATGGACGGGTTCGGCGAGCAGTACTTC
many	-	TRBJ2-3	TRBV5-1	CASSAVGGTDTQYF	TGCGCCAGCAGCGCCGTCGGGGGCACAGATACGCAGTATTTT
many	-	TRBJ2-5	TRBV10-3	CAISESNGTPPAQYF	TGTGCCATCAGTGAGTCGAACGGGACTCCTCCGGCCCAGTACTTC
many	-	TRBJ2-1	TRBV5-1	CASSLTPASYNEQFF	TGCGCCAGCAGCTTAACACCGGCGTCCTACAATGAGCAGTTCTTC
many	-	TRBJ2-5	TRBV27	CACSLGGAVIQETQYF	TGTGCCTGCAGTTTGGGGGGGGCCGTGATTCAAGAGACCCAGTACTTC
-	TRBD1	TRBJ2-3	TRBV6-5	CASSAGTGDTDTQYF	TGTGCCAGCAGCGCCGGGACAGGGGACACAGATACGCAATATTTT
many	-	TRBJ2-1	TRBV20-1	CSVGVGEQFF	TGCAGTGTGGGGGTCGGGGAGCAGTTCTTC
many	-	TRBJ2-7	TRBV5-1	CASRPQGSYEQYF	TGCGCCAGCAGGCCCCAGGGATCCTACGAGCAGTACTTC
many	-	TRBJ2-1	TRBV7-2	CASSRAAYNEQFF	TGTGCCAGCAGCCGAGCGGCGTACAATGAGCAGTTCTTC
many	TRBD2	TRBJ2-5	TRBV20-1	CSARRILGGQETQYF	TGCAGTGCTCGACGAATACTCGGGGGGCAAGAGACCCAGTACTTC
many	TRBD2	TRBJ2-3	TRBV27	CASRVLAGLTTDTQYF	TGTGCCAGCAGAGTGCTAGCGGGATTGACCACAGATACGCAGTATTTT
many	-	TRBJ2-5	TRBV5-6	CASSSGGETQYF	TGTGCCAGCAGCTCTGGGGGGGAGACCCAGTACTTC
many	-	TRBJ2-5	TRBV5-1	CASSSYSGAKETQYF	TGCGCCAGCAGCTCCTATAGCGGTGCGAAAGAGACCCAGTACTTC
many	TRBD1	TRBJ2-3	TRBV5-6	CASRPGQGRDTQYF	TGTGCCAGCAGACCCGGACAGGGTAGAGATACGCAGTATTTT
many	-	TRBJ2-5	TRBV6-5	CASSYSWAETQYF	TGTGCCAGCAGTTACTCCTGGGCTGAGACCCAGTACTTC
many	TRBD1	TRBJ1-5	TRBV29-1	CSAGQGGNQPQNF	TGCAGCGCAGGACAGGGAGGGAATCAGCCCCAGAATTTT
many	TRBD2	TRBJ2-1	TRBV7-2	CASSRGLARVGLEQFF	TGTGCCAGCAGCCGCGGACTAGCGAGGGTGGGGCTTGAGCAGTTCTTC
many	-	TRBJ2-3	TRBV6-6	CASRGYRVFTDTQYF	TGTGCCAGCAGAGGCTACAGGGTATTCACAGATACGCAGTATTTT
many	TRBD2	TRBJ2-5	TRBV5-1	CASKRSGGTYGETQYF	TGCGCCAGCAAGCGAAGCGGGGGGACGTATGGAGAGACCCAGTACTTC
many	TRBD2	TRBJ2-3	TRBV6-2/TRBV6-3	CASSTLAGKSSTDTQYF	TGTGCCAGCAGTACCCTAGCGGGGAAAAGTAGCACAGATACGCAGTATTTT
many	TRBD2	TRBJ2-7	TRBV20-1	CSARDSGGFYEQYF	TGCAGTGCTAGAGATAGCGGGGGGTTTTACGAGCAGTACTTC
many	-	TRBJ2-7	TRBV11-2	CASSLGVGSYEQYF	TGTGCCAGCAGCTTAGGTGTCGGCTCCTACGAGCAGTACTTC
-	-	TRBJ1-2	TRBV20-1	CSARDLDRVYGYTF	TGCAGTGCTAGAGATTTGGACAGAGTCTATGGCTACACCTTC
few	-	TRBJ1-5	TRBV25-1	CAASGRPNQPQNF	TGTGCTGCCTCGGGTAGACCTAATCAGCCCCAGAATTTT
many	TRBD1	TRBJ2-3	TRBV12-3/TRBV12-4	CASTQGEDTQYF	TGTGCCAGCACCCAGGGGGAAGATACGCAGTATTTT
many	-	TRBJ1-6	TRBV20-1	CSAYEGGAGNNSPLHF	TGCAGTGCCTATGAGGGGGGCGCAGGGAATAATTCACCCCTCCACTTT
many	-	TRBJ1-4	TRBV10-3	CAISEIKGTPTNEKLFF	TGTGCCATCAGTGAGATTAAGGGGACGCCAACTAATGAAAAACTGTTTTTT
many	TRBD2	TRBJ2-7	TRBV9	CASSHGGPSGGSYEQYF	TGTGCCAGCAGCCACGGGGGGCCCAGCGGGGGATCCTACGAGCAGTACTTC
many	TRBD2	TRBJ2-2	TRBV24-1	CATSDTGTSAGELFF	TGTGCCACCAGTGACACCGGGACTAGCGCCGGGGAGCTGTTTTTT
many	TRBD1	TRBJ1-4	TRBV5-1	CASSPDRDREKLFF	TGCGCCAGCAGCCCGGACAGGGATCGTGAAAAACTGTTTTTT
many	-	TRBJ2-3	TRBV5-1	CASSPSGIVSTDTQYF	TGCGCCAGCAGCCCCTCCGGGATAGTCAGCACAGATACGCAGTATTTT
many	-	TRBJ2-5	TRBV5-6	CASSPWGGAQETQYF	TGTGCCAGCAGCCCATGGGGGGGGGCGCAGGAGACCCAGTACTTC
many	-	TRBJ1-6	TRBV18	CASSIFGSPLHF	TGTGCCAGCTCAATTTTCGGTTCACCCCTCCACTTT
many	-	TRBJ1-2	TRBV20-1	CSARRTEGRYTF	TGCAGTGCTAGGCGGACAGAGGGTCGCTACACCTTC
many	-	TRBJ1-2	TRBV5-1	CASSFADTPNNYGYTF	TGCGCCAGCAGCTTCGCGGACACTCCTAATAACTATGGCTACACCTTC
-	-	TRBJ2-7	TRBV16	CASSQAQSPYEQYF	TGTGCCAGCAGCCAAGCACAGTCGCCCTACGAGCAGTACTTC
many	-	TRBJ2-7	TRBV5-6	CASSFRTADYEQYF	TGTGCCAGCAGCTTCCGTACGGCGGACTACGAGCAGTACTTC
many	-	TRBJ1-6	TRBV7-9	CASSLEGGTPLHF	TGTGCCAGCAGCTTAGAGGGGGGAACACCCCTCCACTTT
-	TRBD1	TRBJ1-2	TRBV15	CATSREQGAHGYTF	TGTGCCACCAGCAGAGAACAGGGGGCCCATGGCTACACCTTC
many	TRBD1	TRBJ2-7	TRBV20-1	CSARDGQGNTYEQYF	TGCAGTGCTAGAGACGGACAGGGGAACACCTACGAGCAGTACTTC
many	-	TRBJ2-3	TRBV5-6	CASSLEVGGAPDTQYF	TGTGCCAGCAGCTTGGAGGTGGGGGGGGCCCCAGATACGCAGTATTTT
many	-	TRBJ1-6	TRBV3-1	CASSQDWQASRHLHF	TGTGCCAGCAGCCAAGATTGGCAGGCATCGAGACACCTCCACTTT
many	TRBD1	TRBJ2-2	TRBV5-1	CASSTDRGHTGELFF	TGCGCCAGCAGCACAGACAGGGGGCACACCGGGGAGCTGTTTTTT
many	-	TRBJ1-2	TRBV21-1	CASSPKDRLYGYTF	TGTGCCAGCAGCCCCAAAGACAGACTCTATGGCTACACCTTC
many	-	TRBJ2-3	TRBV4-3	CASSQGGSSTDTQYF	TGCGCCAGCAGCCAAGGGGGGTCAAGCACAGATACGCAGTATTTT
many	-	TRBJ1-4	TRBV12-3/TRBV12-4	CASSLWGRGRAEKLFF	TGTGCCAGCAGTTTATGGGGGAGGGGGAGAGCTGAAAAACTGTTTTTT